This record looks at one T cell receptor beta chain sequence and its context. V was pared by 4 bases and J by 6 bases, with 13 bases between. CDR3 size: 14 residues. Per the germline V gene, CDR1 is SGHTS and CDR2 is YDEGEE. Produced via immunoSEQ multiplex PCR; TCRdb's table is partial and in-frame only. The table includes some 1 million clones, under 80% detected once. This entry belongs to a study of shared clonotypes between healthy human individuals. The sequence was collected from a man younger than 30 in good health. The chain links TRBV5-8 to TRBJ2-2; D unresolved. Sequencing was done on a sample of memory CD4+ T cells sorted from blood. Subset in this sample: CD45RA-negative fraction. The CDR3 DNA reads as TGTGCCAGCAGCCTCTTAGCCCGGCCCGGGGAGCTGTTTTTT. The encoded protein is CASSLLARPGELFF.